The 18 T cell receptor beta chains below were found in one sample sequenced in a study of blood T cell repertoires in COVID-19. Clones were read by immunoSEQ multiplex PCR, and TCRdb kept only the in-frame ones, dropping some. The sample yields under 250,000 clones, 65% to 90% seen once. The sequenced sample was PBMCs or T cells enriched from blood (not recorded which). These receptors came from a woman between 50 and 59 years old with acute COVID-19.

The V and J genes are TRBV7-2 and TRBJ2-3, with 8 bases fitting TRBD2. J was trimmed by 2 bases and V by 4 bases; bases with no gene match: 5. This CDR3 has 15 amino acids. The germline V gene has CDR1 SGHTA and CDR2 FQGNSA. This CDR3 is CASSSQRGLTDTQYF. The CDR3 nucleotides are TGTGCCAGCAGCTCCCAGCGGGGGCTCACAGATACGCAGTATTTT.

Notes on this clone: The sample carries other DNA sequences with the same CDR3. The chain links TRBV7-9 to TRBJ1-5; D remains unclear. CDR3 length: 15 residues. V was cut by 0 bases and J by 3 bases, with 9 bases left in between. CDR1 SEHNR and CDR2 FQNEAQ come from the germline V gene (reference sequence). The CDR3 DNA sequence: TGTGCCAGCAGCTTAGCGGGCGGGAACAATCAGCCCCAGCATTTT. Encoded protein: CASSLAGGNNQPQHF.

This sequence joins TRBV5-1 and TRBJ2-5; 7 bases line up with TRBD1. The CDR3 extends over 17 amino acids. Germline V CDR1 and CDR2: SGHRS, YFSETQ. V lost 2 bases and J lost 4; bases outside the gene matches: 14. DNA for the CDR3: TGCGCCAGCAGCTTTTTAGGAGTGGCAGGGGGAAGAGAGACCCAGTACTTC. Translation: CASSFLGVAGGRETQYF. Using reference TRBV5-1 and TRBJ2-5 for the parts outside the CDR3, the full variable domain is KAGVTQTPRYLIKTRGQQVTLSCSPISGHRSVSWYQQTPGQGLQFLFEYFSETQRNKGNFPGRFSGRQFSNSRSEMNVSTLELGDSALYLCASSFLGVAGGRETQYFGPGTRLLVL.

As to this clone: One end of the junction fails to match germline, which may point to a read error. V and J are TRBV7-2 and TRBJ1-2; the match to TRBD1 covers 7 bases. Germline-derived CDR1 and CDR2 are SGHTA and FQGNSA. This CDR3 is 16 amino acids long. The CDR3 loop reads CASTLQGSQVVYGYTF. The CDR3 DNA reads TGTGCCAGCACCTTACAGGGGTCCCAGGTAGTCTATGGCTACACCTTC.

The chain joins TRBV10-3 to TRBJ2-5; 13 positions match TRBD2. The J segment lost 8 bases and the V segment lost 0 bases, leaving 9 bases of the junction unmatched. Looked up from germline, CDR1 is ENHRY and CDR2 is SYGVKD. The CDR3 totals 17 residues. The CDR3 region is CAISESMTSGGSGTQYF. The CDR3 DNA is TGTGCCATCAGTGAGTCGATGACTAGCGGGGGGTCAGGAACCCAGTACTTC.

The chain is built from TRBV18 and TRBJ1-4, with TRBD1 matching over 7 bases. J lost 0 bases, V lost 3 bases, and 4 bases had no gene match. The germline V gene encodes CDR1 KGHSH and CDR2 LQKENI. This CDR3 region has 16 residues. As DNA, the CDR3 is TGTGCCAGCTCACCGCAAGGGACAGCAACTAATGAAAAACTGTTTTTT. It yields the protein CASSPQGTATNEKLFF.

This chain connects TRBV4-3 to TRBJ2-2, with a weak D call TRBD2 (6 bases). Trimming took 0 bases from V and 0 from J, leaving 11 bases between them. The CDR3 is 17 residues long. CDR1 and CDR2 (germline): LGHNA, YSLEER. The CDR3 DNA reads TGCGCCAGCAGCCAAGATCCCGGGGGTCCGAACACCGGGGAGCTGTTTTTT. Its translation: CASSQDPGGPNTGELFF.

This clone was recorded once. This chain uses TRBV5-3 with TRBJ2-3; 10 bases match TRBD1. TRBV5-3 is given ORF status, its function remaining uncertain. With V trimmed by 8 bases and J by 8 bases, 11 bases remained unmatched. The CDR3 runs 14 residues. CDR3 nucleotide sequence: TGTGCCAGCCACGGGACAGGGGTCCCTATTACGCAGTATTTT. Translating it yields CASHGTGVPITQYF.

The rearrangement links TRBV6-6 to TRBJ1-1, with TRBD1 matching over 9 bases. Germline CDR1 MNHNY, CDR2 SVGAGI (reference sequence). Unmatched junction bases numbered 15, after V lost 5 bases and J lost 5 bases. This CDR3 has 17 amino acids. The DNA for the CDR3 is TGTGCCAGCAGTCCCCTCATTCCGGGACAGGGATGGACTGAAGCTTTCTTT. Its translation is CASSPLIPGQGWTEAFF.

Worth noting for this clone: Other nucleotide sequences in the sample specify the same CDR3. This rearrangement joins TRBV7-2 to TRBJ1-2; D remains unclear. This CDR3 spans 15 amino acids. Germline CDR1 SGHTA, CDR2 FQGNSA. Trimming pared 1 base from V and 2 bases from J, leaving 11 bases between. The CDR3 region is CASSLGQATNYGYTF. The CDR3 nucleotides read TGTGCCAGCAGCTTAGGGCAGGCTACAAACTATGGCTACACCTTC.

The V gene is TRBV12-3 or TRBV12-4, the J gene TRBJ2-2, with D tentatively TRBD2 (6 bases). Between the trimmed V and J ends, which lost 6 bases and 7 bases, there was a span of 12 bases. The CDR3 sequence is 13 residues long. The CDR3 region has the DNA TGTGCCAGCAGCCGGGGGACTTTCGGGGAGCTGTTTTTT. Its protein is CASSRGTFGELFF.

A single count supports this clone. Other DNA sequences of this sample code for an identical CDR3. This chain joins TRBV27 and TRBJ1-2, with TRBD1 matching 9 bases. J lost 6 bases, V lost 0 bases, and 2 bases had no gene match. The CDR3 contains 14 residues. CDR1 is MNHEY and CDR2 is SMNVEV in the germline V gene (reference sequence). CDR3 residues: CASSLSGQGNGYTF. The CDR3 coding sequence is TGTGCCAGCAGTTTATCCGGACAGGGGAATGGCTACACCTTC.

This sequence joins TRBV5-4 and TRBJ1-2, with TRBD1 matching 8 bases. This CDR3 is 14 amino acids long. V trimming: 0 bases; J trimming: 7 bases; junction bases outside the gene matches: 5. Germline assignment: CDR1 SGHNT and CDR2 YYREEE (reference sequence). CDR3 amino acids: CASSLDRGTGGYTF. CDR3 DNA: TGTGCCAGCAGCTTGGACAGGGGGACGGGTGGCTACACCTTC.

The chain carries TRBV5-5 and TRBJ1-5, with D tentatively TRBD1 (5 bases). Germline CDR1 is SGHKS and CDR2 is YYEKEE (reference sequence). Trimming took 1 base from V and 7 from J, leaving 12 bases between them. This CDR3 region has 14 residues. This CDR3 reads CASSLRQSEQPQHF. The CDR3, as DNA: TGTGCCAGCAGCTTGAGACAGAGCGAACAGCCCCAGCATTTT.

The CDR3 DNA is TGTGCCAGCAGCTTAGGACAGGAAGAGACCCAGTACTTC. Translation: CASSLGQEETQYF. The chain is built from TRBV7-3 and TRBJ2-5, with 7 bases aligning to TRBD1. CDR3 length equals 13 residues. The germline gives CDR1 SGHTA, CDR2 FQGTGA. J gave up 3 bases and V 2 bases, and 0 bases lay outside the gene matches.

V and J are TRBV29-1 and TRBJ2-3; 9 nucleotides align to TRBD2. CDR1 is SQVTM, CDR2 ANQGSEA, per germline. The CDR3 contains 14 residues. CDR3 bases: TGCAGTTCTGCCCCTAGCGGGGTTCTGGATACGCAGTATTTT. The encoded protein is CSSAPSGVLDTQYF.

The V call is TRBV5-4, the J call TRBJ2-2, with 10 nucleotides matching TRBD1. J gave up 5 bases and V 5 bases, and 9 bases lay outside the gene matches. Germline CDR1 and CDR2: SGHNT and YYREEE (reference sequence). This CDR3 comprises 16 residues. Written as DNA, the CDR3 is TGTGCCAGCAGGCCGAGAGACAGGGGGCGGACCGGGGAGCTGTTTTTT. Amino acids: CASRPRDRGRTGELFF.

The rearrangement links TRBV7-2 to TRBJ2-1; a weak D match, TRBD1 (5 bases). V dropped 1 base and J dropped 3 bases, with 13 bases sitting between them. The CDR3 is made up of 16 amino acids. Per the germline V gene, CDR1 is SGHTA and CDR2 is FQGNSA. Written as DNA, the CDR3 is TGTGCCAGCAGCTTAGATGGGGCCGGAGTCTACAATGAGCAGTTCTTC. Protein product: CASSLDGAGVYNEQFF.